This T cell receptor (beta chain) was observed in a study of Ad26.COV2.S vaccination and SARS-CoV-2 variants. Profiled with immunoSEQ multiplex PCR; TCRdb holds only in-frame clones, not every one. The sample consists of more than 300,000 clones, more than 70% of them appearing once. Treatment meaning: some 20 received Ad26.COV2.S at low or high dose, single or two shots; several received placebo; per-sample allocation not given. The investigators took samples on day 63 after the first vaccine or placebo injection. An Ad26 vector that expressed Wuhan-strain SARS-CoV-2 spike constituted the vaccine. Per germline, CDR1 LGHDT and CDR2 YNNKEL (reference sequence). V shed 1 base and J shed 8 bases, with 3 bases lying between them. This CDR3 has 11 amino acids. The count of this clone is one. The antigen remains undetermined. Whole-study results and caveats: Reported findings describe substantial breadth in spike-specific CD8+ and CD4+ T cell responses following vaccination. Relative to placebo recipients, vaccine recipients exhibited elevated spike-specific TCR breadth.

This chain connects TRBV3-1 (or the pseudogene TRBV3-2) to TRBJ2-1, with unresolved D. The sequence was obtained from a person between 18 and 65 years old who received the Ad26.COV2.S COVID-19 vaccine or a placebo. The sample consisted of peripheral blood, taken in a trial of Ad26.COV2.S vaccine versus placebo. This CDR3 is CASSQVYEQFF. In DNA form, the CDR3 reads TGTGCCAGCAGCCAAGTTTATGAGCAGTTCTTC.